This T cell receptor (beta chain) was captured by sequencing in a study of shared clonotypes between healthy human individuals. CD4+ cell separation produced CD45RA+ naive and CD45RA-negative memory subsets. TCRdb's table, derived via immunoSEQ multiplex PCR, lists solely in-frame clones and lacks some. The sample includes about 2 million clones, 95% of them seen just once. The CDR3 is 13 amino acids. V lost 3 bases and J 4 bases, leaving 10 bases between the germline ends. Germline CDR1 is KGHSH and CDR2 is LQKENI. What was sequenced was naive CD4+ T cells sorted from blood. Specified subset: CD45RA+ positively selected. This TCR derives from a man aged 18 to 29 in good health. The chain is built from TRBV18 and TRBJ2-7; possible D gene TRBD2, 5 bases. As DNA, the CDR3 is TGTGCCAGCTCACCGGAGGTTTGGTACGAGCAGTACTTC. Protein product: CASSPEVWYEQYF.